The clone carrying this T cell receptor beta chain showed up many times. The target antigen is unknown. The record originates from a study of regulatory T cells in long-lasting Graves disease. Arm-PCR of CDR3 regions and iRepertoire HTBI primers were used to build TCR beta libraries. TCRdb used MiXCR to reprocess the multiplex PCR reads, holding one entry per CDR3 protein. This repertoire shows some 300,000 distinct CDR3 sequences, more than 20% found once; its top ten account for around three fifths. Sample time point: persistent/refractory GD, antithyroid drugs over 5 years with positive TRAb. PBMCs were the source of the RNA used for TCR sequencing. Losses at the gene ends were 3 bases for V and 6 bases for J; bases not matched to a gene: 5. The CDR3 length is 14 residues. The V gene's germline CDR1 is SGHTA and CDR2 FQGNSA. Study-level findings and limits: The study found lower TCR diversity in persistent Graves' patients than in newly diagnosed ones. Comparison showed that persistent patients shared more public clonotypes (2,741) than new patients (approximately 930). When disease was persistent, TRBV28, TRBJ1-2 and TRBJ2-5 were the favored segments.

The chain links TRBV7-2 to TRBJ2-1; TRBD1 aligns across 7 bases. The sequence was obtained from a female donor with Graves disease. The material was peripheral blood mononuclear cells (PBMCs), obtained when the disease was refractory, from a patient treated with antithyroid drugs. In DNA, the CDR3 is TGTGCCAGCAGCTTCGGACAGGTCGGCAATGAGCAGTTCTTC. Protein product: CASSFGQVGNEQFF.